A single sample gave rise to the 21 T cell receptor beta chains below, sequenced in a study of T cells in tuberculosis. Sorting used thawed, overnight-rested PBMC stained with anti-CD3, a viability dye and GMM-loaded CD1B tetramer. C32 glucose monomycolate from Rhodococcus equi was loaded onto the CD1B tetramers. The repertoire was sequenced with immunoSEQ multiplex PCR; TCRdb's copy has only in-frame clones and lacks some. The data show about 59,000 clones, 81% seen once. Material: CD1b-GMM tetramer-negative cells sorted from PBMCs. The receptors shown here come from an adult woman with latent tuberculosis.

This clone was recorded a few times. The chain joins TRBV7-9 to TRBJ2-1; a weak D match, TRBD2 (6 bases). Germline-derived CDR1 and CDR2 are SEHNR and FQNEAQ (reference sequence). V was trimmed by 6 bases and J by 9 bases, leaving 15 bases between them. The CDR3 contains 13 residues. CDR3 bases: TGTGCCAGCAGTCCGACTAGTGCGGGTGAGCAGTTCTTC. It specifies CASSPTSAGEQFF.

Concerning this clone itself: One end of the junction varies from germline; a read error may be responsible. The chain combines TRBV19 with TRBJ1-1, with 8 positions matching TRBD1. The CDR3 covers 14 residues. CDR1 and CDR2 from the germline V gene are LNHDA and SQIVND (reference sequence). For the CDR3, the DNA is TGTGCCAGTAGACAGGGGGTTCAGAACGCTGAAGCTTTCTTT. Translated: CASRQGVQNAEAFF.

The chain joins TRBV6-5 to TRBJ2-4; weak D call: TRBD2 (6 bases). The V and J ends lost 2 bases and 6 bases respectively, with 11 bases between them. The CDR3 covers 14 residues. Germline CDR1 and CDR2: MNHEY and SVGAGI. The CDR3 DNA follows: TGTGCCAGCAGTTACCCGGAGGGCACAAACATTCAGTACTTC. It translates to CASSYPEGTNIQYF.

V is TRBV5-1 and J is TRBJ1-1; tentatively, D is TRBD1 (6 bases). This CDR3 spans 13 amino acids. The ends were cut back, 0 bases at V and 12 bases at J, with 15 bases in the middle. The germline CDR1 and CDR2 sequences are SGHRS and YFSETQ. As DNA, the CDR3 is TGCGCCAGCAGCTTGGCAGGGGTGTCCCGACCTTTCTTT. The encoded protein is CASSLAGVSRPFF.

The V call is TRBV28, the J call TRBJ1-2, with 9 bases that match TRBD1. Germline V CDR1 and CDR2: MDHEN, SYDVKM. V was pared by 2 bases and J by 0 bases, with 16 bases of the junction left unmatched. The CDR3 covers 20 residues. The DNA for the CDR3 is TGTGCCAGCAGTTTAAATAGAAGGCGGACAGGGGATTTCCCTAACTATGGCTACACCTTC. Its translation: CASSLNRRRTGDFPNYGYTF.

The chain joins TRBV5-5 to TRBJ1-5, with a possible D match to TRBD1 (6 bases). Germline values: CDR1 SGHKS, CDR2 YYEKEE (reference sequence). V was cut by 0 bases and J by 10 bases, with 17 bases left in between. The CDR3 extends over 15 amino acids. The CDR3 DNA reads as TGTGCCAGCAGCTTGGCAGATGGGCAGGGGTATCCCCAGCATTTT. Protein: CASSLADGQGYPQHF.

The chain has TRBV19 and TRBJ1-1, with a weak D call TRBD1 (5 bases). This CDR3 spans 13 amino acids. Germline-derived CDR1 and CDR2 are LNHDA and SQIVND (reference sequence). Trimming pared 3 bases from V and 11 bases from J, leaving 16 bases between. CDR3 DNA sequence: TGTGCCAGTAGTATGAGGCCCCCCGGGGGGGCTTTCTTT. It encodes CASSMRPPGGAFF.

The chain joins TRBV2 to TRBJ1-2; no definite D call. V lost 0 bases and J 8 bases, leaving 13 bases between the germline ends. CDR1 SNHLY and CDR2 FYNNEI come from the germline V gene. The CDR3 length is 14 residues. CDR3 residues: CASSEALRLPGYTF. CDR3 DNA: TGTGCCAGCAGTGAAGCCCTACGTCTCCCGGGCTACACCTTC.

The chain employs TRBV6-1 and TRBJ1-1, with 8 bases aligning to TRBD1. Germline CDR1 MNHNS, CDR2 SASEGT. There are 13 residues in the CDR3. V trimming: 6 bases; J trimming: 2 bases; junction bases outside the gene matches: 2. CDR3 residues: CASRGTGNTEAFF. CDR3 sequence (DNA): TGTGCCAGCAGAGGGACAGGCAACACTGAAGCTTTCTTT.

This chain connects TRBV10-3 to TRBJ2-1, with 7 bases lining up with TRBD1. The V segment lost 10 bases and the J segment 3 bases; nucleotides outside the gene matches: 6. The germline CDR1 and CDR2 sequences are ENHRY and SYGVKD. The CDR3 has 13 amino acids. The CDR3: CATGTDFYNEQFF. CDR3 in DNA: TGTGCCACTGGGACAGACTTCTACAATGAGCAGTTCTTC.

This clone showed up just a few times. The V and J genes are TRBV27 and TRBJ2-1, with D possibly being TRBD2 (6 bases). Per the germline V gene, CDR1 is MNHEY and CDR2 is SMNVEV (reference sequence). CDR3 size: 14 residues. Trimming took 10 bases from V and 6 from J, leaving 19 bases between them. CDR3 DNA sequence: TGTGCCACCGAAGACCGCCTGGGGGGCAATGAGCAGTTCTTC. Translating gives CATEDRLGGNEQFF.

The chain uses TRBV9 and TRBJ2-3; D might be TRBD2 (5 bases). Germline CDR1 is SGDLS and CDR2 is YYNGEE. The ends were cut back, 0 bases at V and 8 bases at J, with 10 bases in the middle. The CDR3 is 13 amino acids. CDR3 nucleotide sequence: TGTGCCAGCAGCGTAGGGGGAGATAGTACGCAGTATTTT. It encodes CASSVGGDSTQYF.

The chain couples TRBV6-6 to TRBJ2-7; TRBD1 matches 8 bases. CDR1 and CDR2 from the germline V gene are MNHNY and SVGAGI (reference sequence). The CDR3 is 14 residues long. Germline trimming cut 4 bases from V and 2 bases from J; bases unmatched to any gene: 4. The DNA of the CDR3 is TGTGCCAGCAGTTCATACAGGGGGGCCTACGAGCAGTACTTC. Translation gives CASSSYRGAYEQYF.

The chain combines TRBV4-2 with TRBJ1-2; 7 bases map to TRBD1. CDR3 length equals 14 residues. Germline CDR1 reads LGHNA; CDR2 reads YNFKEQ. J gave up 5 bases and V 4 bases, and 7 bases lay outside the gene matches. The CDR3 loop reads CASSPWTGEYGYTF. The CDR3 coding sequence is TGTGCCAGCAGCCCGTGGACAGGAGAATATGGCTACACCTTC.

The chain combines TRBV28 with TRBJ2-4, with D tentatively TRBD2 (6 bases). From germline, CDR1 is MDHEN and CDR2 SYDVKM. CDR3 length equals 14 residues. The V gene lost 5 bases and the J gene lost 5 bases, with 13 bases spanning the gap. The CDR3 DNA reads TGTGCCAGCAGTCCCGGGGGAGAGGAAAACATTCAGTACTTC. It codes for CASSPGGEENIQYF.

This chain uses TRBV14 with TRBJ2-1; 9 bases align to TRBD2. Germline V gene data show CDR1 as SGHDN and CDR2 as FVKESK. The CDR3 has 17 amino acids. The trim removed 2 bases at V and 7 bases at J, leaving 12 bases unmatched. CDR3 region: CASSQRRSGRPGNEQFF. The DNA of the CDR3 is TGTGCCAGCAGCCAAAGGCGCAGCGGGAGGCCGGGTAATGAGCAGTTCTTC.

This clone is a singleton in its sample. This chain joins TRBV7-9 and TRBJ1-2; D unclear. Germline loops: CDR1 SEHNR, CDR2 FQNEAQ (reference sequence). Trimming left V 2 bases short and J 4 bases short, with 11 bases between. The CDR3 has 14 residues. The CDR3, as DNA: TGTGCCAGCAGCTTACGCCCGCAAGCCTATGGCTACACCTTC. It codes for CASSLRPQAYGYTF.

The chain is built from TRBV18 and TRBJ1-2; the D is unclear. V lost 3 bases and J lost 2, with 10 bases in between. Germline lookup yields CDR1 KGHSH and CDR2 LQKENI. This CDR3 contains 14 residues. CDR3 DNA sequence: TGTGCCAGCTCACCGCGGCGGGAAAACTATGGCTACACCTTC. This encodes CASSPRRENYGYTF.

This clone has a single count. The rearrangement links TRBV27 to TRBJ1-2; a possible D gene is TRBD1 (6 bases). The CDR3 has 12 amino acids. V was shortened by 11 bases and J by 4 bases, with 14 bases between the two germline ends. Germline lookup yields CDR1 MNHEY and CDR2 SMNVEV (reference sequence). The CDR3 region is CAPDSAFYGYTF. The CDR3 DNA reads TGTGCCCCGGACAGCGCTTTCTATGGCTACACCTTC.

This clone appeared a few times. This sequence joins TRBV27 and TRBJ2-3, with TRBD1 identical over 7 bases. Germline CDR1 is MNHEY and CDR2 is SMNVEV (reference sequence). The CDR3 loop spans 13 amino acids. V was pared by 6 bases and J by 3 bases, with 3 bases of the junction left unmatched. This CDR3 is CASRATGTDTQYF. For the CDR3, the DNA is TGTGCCAGCAGGGCGACAGGGACAGATACGCAGTATTTT.

The chain uses TRBV12-5 and TRBJ2-5; D perhaps matches TRBD1 (7 bases). This CDR3 spans 13 amino acids. V lost 3 bases, J lost 7 bases, and 12 bases lay in between. Germline CDR1 LGHNT, CDR2 FRNRAP. The CDR3 DNA reads as TGTGCTAGTGGTTTACAGGGGACTCCGACCCAGTACTTC. This codes for CASGLQGTPTQYF.